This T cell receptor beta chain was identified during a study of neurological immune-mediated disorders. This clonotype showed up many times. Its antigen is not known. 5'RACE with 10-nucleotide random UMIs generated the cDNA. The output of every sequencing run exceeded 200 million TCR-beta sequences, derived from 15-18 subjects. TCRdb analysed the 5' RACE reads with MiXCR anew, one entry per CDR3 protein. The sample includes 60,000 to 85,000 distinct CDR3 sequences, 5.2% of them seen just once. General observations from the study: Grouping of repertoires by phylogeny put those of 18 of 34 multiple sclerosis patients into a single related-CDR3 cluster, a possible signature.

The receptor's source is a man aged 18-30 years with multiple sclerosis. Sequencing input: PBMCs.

The CDR3 protein is CASSLVSPRGGEKLFF. Here the CDR3 DNA reads TGCGCCAGCAGCTTGGTGTCGCCTCGGGGGGGTGAAAAACTGTTTTTT. The chain joins TRBV5-1 to TRBJ1-4; D is perhaps TRBD1 (5 bases). The CDR3 spans 16 residues. Trimming left V 0 bases short and J 7 bases short, with 16 bases between. Germline values: CDR1 SGHRS, CDR2 YFSETQ.